The sequence of this T cell receptor beta chain was determined in a study of T cell responses to AZD1222 COVID-19 vaccine. Study observations and caveats: It should be noted that donors were predominantly white British and more often female, and clonal diversity was possibly underestimated.

Clones were read by immunoSEQ multiplex PCR, and TCRdb kept only the in-frame ones, dropping some. The sample has tens of thousands of clones, 85% to 95% seen once. The germline V gene has CDR1 SEHNR and CDR2 FQNEAQ (reference sequence). V lost 4 bases and J lost 4; bases outside the gene matches: 3. The CDR3 loop spans 14 amino acids. This clone was seen a handful of times. The antigen remains unidentified. The J gene is TRBJ2-7, the V gene TRBV7-9; 11 nucleotides align to TRBD2. Specimen: peripheral blood, collected 28 days after the second AZD1222 dose. The origin of this receptor is an adult who received the AZD1222 COVID-19 vaccine. The CDR3 nucleotides are TGTGCCAGCAGCTCTACTAGCGGGAGTTACGAGCAGTACTTC. It translates to CASSSTSGSYEQYF.